This is a list of T cell receptor beta chains from one sample in a study of blood T cell repertoires in COVID-19. Method: immunoSEQ multiplex PCR; TCRdb's copy keeps in-frame clones and lacks some. The table has tens of thousands of clones, around 87% seen once; the top ten hold about 5%. The sequenced material came from peripheral blood. Receptor source: a man aged 50 to 60 with acute or convalescent COVID-19. Both conserved end residues are part of each CDR3. The order of the fields is clone size, J gene, V gene, D gene, CDR3 protein, CDR3 DNA. The D gene is left open where the match is weak. Size is omitted from some rows. Given values are once, few, many or a class for expanded clones.

size: once
J: TRBJ2-1
V: TRBV7-8
D: TRBD2
CDR3: CASSPRTSGQEQFF
DNA: TGTGCCAGCAGTCCCAGGACTAGCGGCCAGGAGCAGTTCTTC

size: NA
J: TRBJ1-5
V: TRBV19
D: TRBD1
CDR3: CASRRTGGNQPQHF
DNA: TGTGCCAGTCGCCGGACAGGGGGCAATCAGCCCCAGCATTTT

size: few
J: TRBJ1-4
V: TRBV19
D: TRBD1
CDR3: CASTHRTRQGAREKLFF
DNA: TGTGCCAGTACCCATCGCACGCGGCAGGGGGCCCGGGAAAAACTGTTTTTT

size: once
J: TRBJ2-7
V: TRBV5-1
D: NA
CDR3: CASSLASPTYEQYF
DNA: TGCGCCAGCAGCTTGGCGTCACCTACCTACGAGCAGTACTTC

size: NA
J: TRBJ2-7
V: TRBV5-1
D: TRBD2
CDR3: CASSFIAGSSYEQYF
DNA: TGCGCCAGCAGCTTTATAGCGGGTAGCTCCTACGAGCAGTACTTC

size: once
J: TRBJ2-5
V: TRBV27
D: TRBD2
CDR3: CARRVAGDRETQYF
DNA: TGTGCCAGGAGAGTAGCGGGAGATAGAGAGACCCAGTACTTC

size: NA
J: TRBJ2-1
V: TRBV9
D: TRBD2
CDR3: CASSEGLADPYNEQFF
DNA: TGTGCCAGCAGCGAGGGACTAGCAGACCCATACAATGAGCAGTTCTTC

size: NA
J: TRBJ1-5
V: TRBV24-1
D: TRBD1
CDR3: CATWTGDSNQPQHF
DNA: TGTGCCACTTGGACAGGAGATAGCAATCAGCCCCAGCATTTT

size: few
J: TRBJ1-4
V: TRBV6-1
D: TRBD1
CDR3: CASSEGTGGRKLFF
DNA: TGTGCCAGCAGTGAAGGGACAGGGGGAAGAAAACTGTTTTTT

size: NA
J: TRBJ2-1
V: TRBV29-1
D: TRBD2
CDR3: CSVFSRTSGRVSEQFF
DNA: TGCAGCGTTTTCTCCCGGACTAGCGGGAGGGTAAGTGAGCAGTTCTTC

size: NA
J: TRBJ1-5
V: TRBV27
D: NA
CDR3: CASSLSSGGNQPQHF
DNA: TGTGCCAGCAGTTTATCTTCAGGTGGCAATCAGCCCCAGCATTTT

size: once
J: TRBJ2-1
V: TRBV24-1
D: TRBD1
CDR3: CATRDRGYEQFF
DNA: TGTGCCACAAGAGACAGGGGCTATGAGCAGTTCTTC

size: NA
J: TRBJ2-5
V: TRBV5-1
D: NA
CDR3: CASSPSDGETQYF
DNA: TGCGCCAGCAGCCCCAGTGATGGAGAGACCCAGTACTTC

size: NA
J: TRBJ2-1
V: TRBV19
D: NA
CDR3: CASSIRGKDEQFF
DNA: TGTGCCAGTAGTATCAGGGGCAAGGACGAGCAGTTCTTC

size: NA
J: TRBJ2-5
V: TRBV24-1
D: NA
CDR3: CATSDRLGTQYF
DNA: TGTGCCACCAGTGATAGACTTGGGACCCAGTACTTC

size: NA
J: TRBJ2-5
V: TRBV24-1
D: TRBD1
CDR3: CATSDSGQGGQETQYF
DNA: TGTGCCACCAGTGATTCCGGACAGGGCGGCCAAGAGACCCAGTACTTC

size: NA
J: TRBJ2-7
V: TRBV12-3/TRBV12-4
D: NA
CDR3: CASSFGANYEQYF
DNA: TGTGCCAGCAGTTTTGGGGCTAACTACGAGCAGTACTTC

size: once
J: TRBJ2-7
V: TRBV27
D: NA
CDR3: CASRIRGTYEQYF
DNA: TGTGCCAGCCGAATAAGGGGAACCTACGAGCAGTACTTC

size: NA
J: TRBJ2-7
V: TRBV6-5
D: TRBD1
CDR3: CASRSWTGLPYEQYF
DNA: TGTGCCAGCAGATCATGGACAGGTCTCCCCTACGAGCAGTACTTC

size: NA
J: TRBJ2-1
V: TRBV5-1
D: TRBD2
CDR3: CASSLVLAGVDEQFF
DNA: TGCGCCAGCAGCTTGGTACTAGCGGGAGTAGATGAGCAGTTCTTC

size: NA
J: TRBJ1-6
V: TRBV2
D: TRBD1
CDR3: CASSSDRAPSPLHF
DNA: TGTGCCAGCAGTTCAGACAGGGCTCCTTCACCCCTCCACTTT

size: NA
J: TRBJ2-7
V: TRBV2
D: TRBD2
CDR3: CASSAGLAGGYYEQYF
DNA: TGTGCCAGCAGTGCTGGACTAGCGGGAGGGTACTACGAGCAGTACTTC

size: NA
J: TRBJ2-2
V: TRBV12-3/TRBV12-4
D: NA
CDR3: CASIRYFTGELFF
DNA: TGTGCCAGCATCCGTTACTTCACCGGGGAGCTGTTTTTT

size: NA
J: TRBJ1-4
V: TRBV10-2
D: TRBD1
CDR3: CATRTGKSEKLFF
DNA: TGCGCCACCCGGACAGGGAAGAGTGAAAAACTGTTTTTT

size: NA
J: TRBJ1-1
V: TRBV7-9
D: TRBD1
CDR3: CASSSTGVNTEAFF
DNA: TGTGCCAGCAGCTCGACAGGGGTTAACACTGAAGCTTTCTTT

size: NA
J: TRBJ2-5
V: TRBV2
D: NA
CDR3: CASSEGAPYQETQYF
DNA: TGTGCCAGCAGTGAAGGCGCCCCGTACCAAGAGACCCAGTACTTC

size: NA
J: TRBJ2-3
V: TRBV7-2
D: NA
CDR3: CASSLATRPDTQYF
DNA: TGTGCCAGCAGCTTAGCTACCAGGCCAGATACGCAGTATTTT

size: NA
J: TRBJ2-7
V: TRBV4-2
D: TRBD1
CDR3: CASSQAATGQGLYEQYF
DNA: TGTGCCAGCAGCCAAGCCGCCACCGGACAGGGACTCTACGAGCAGTACTTC

size: NA
J: TRBJ2-2
V: TRBV24-1
D: TRBD2
CDR3: CATSDAGLAGSNTGELFF
DNA: TGTGCCACCAGTGACGCGGGACTAGCGGGATCGAACACCGGGGAGCTGTTTTTT

size: NA
J: TRBJ1-5
V: TRBV5-1
D: NA
CDR3: CASSLAPYQPQHF
DNA: TGCGCCAGCAGCTTGGCCCCCTATCAGCCCCAGCATTTT

size: NA
J: TRBJ1-1
V: TRBV3-1/TRBV3-2
D: NA
CDR3: CASSQLTHPNTEAFF
DNA: TGTGCCAGCAGCCAACTGACACACCCGAACACTGAAGCTTTCTTT

size: once
J: TRBJ1-2
V: TRBV20-1
D: NA
CDR3: CSAAQGDGYTF
DNA: TGCAGTGCTGCCCAGGGTGATGGCTACACCTTC

size: NA
J: TRBJ2-2
V: TRBV6-5
D: NA
CDR3: CASRRLANTGELFF
DNA: TGTGCCAGCAGGAGGCTGGCAAACACCGGGGAGCTGTTTTTT

size: NA
J: TRBJ2-1
V: TRBV7-9
D: TRBD2
CDR3: CASSPGVAGVGNEQFF
DNA: TGTGCCAGCAGCCCTGGGGTAGCGGGAGTTGGTAATGAGCAGTTCTTC

size: NA
J: TRBJ2-2
V: TRBV15
D: TRBD2
CDR3: CATSRDLAGVIKNSGELFF
DNA: TGTGCCACCAGCAGAGATTTAGCGGGAGTAATAAAGAATTCCGGGGAGCTGTTTTTT

size: NA
J: TRBJ1-1
V: TRBV11-2
D: NA
CDR3: CASSPGGQGGTEAFF
DNA: TGTGCCAGCAGCCCCGGTGGCCAGGGAGGTACTGAAGCTTTCTTT

size: NA
J: TRBJ1-6
V: TRBV4-1
D: TRBD1
CDR3: CASTATPGTGNSPLHF
DNA: TGCGCCAGCACCGCAACCCCTGGGACAGGAAATTCACCCCTCCACTTT

size: NA
J: TRBJ2-7
V: TRBV3-1/TRBV3-2
D: TRBD1
CDR3: CASSRQGTTEQYF
DNA: TGTGCCAGCAGCCGACAGGGAACTACCGAGCAGTACTTC

size: few
J: TRBJ2-7
V: TRBV30
D: NA
CDR3: CAWSSSYEQYF
DNA: TGTGCCTGGTCCAGTTCCTACGAGCAGTACTTC

size: NA
J: TRBJ1-2
V: TRBV12-3/TRBV12-4
D: NA
CDR3: CASTGWGNYGYTF
DNA: TGTGCCAGCACAGGGTGGGGTAACTATGGCTACACCTTC

size: NA
J: TRBJ1-1
V: TRBV5-4
D: TRBD1
CDR3: CASSPEQGRRTEAFF
DNA: TGTGCCAGCAGCCCAGAACAGGGGAGAAGGACTGAAGCTTTCTTT

size: once
J: TRBJ2-7
V: TRBV5-1
D: TRBD1
CDR3: CASSVTGGAGYEQYF
DNA: TGCGCCAGCAGCGTTACAGGGGGCGCGGGGTACGAGCAGTACTTC

size: NA
J: TRBJ2-1
V: TRBV5-5
D: NA
CDR3: CASSLDTGHNEQFF
DNA: TGTGCCAGCAGCTTGGACACAGGGCACAATGAGCAGTTCTTC

size: NA
J: TRBJ2-3
V: TRBV18
D: TRBD2
CDR3: CASSRTTSGSLADTQYF
DNA: TGTGCCAGCTCACGAACGACTAGCGGGAGTCTGGCAGATACGCAGTATTTT

size: NA
J: TRBJ2-1
V: TRBV11-2
D: TRBD2
CDR3: CASSPLAGAYNEQFF
DNA: TGTGCCAGCAGCCCATTAGCGGGAGCCTACAATGAGCAGTTCTTC

size: few
J: TRBJ2-7
V: TRBV27
D: TRBD1
CDR3: CASSLPPGQGFPYEQYF
DNA: TGTGCCAGCAGTTTACCGCCTGGACAGGGATTCCCCTACGAGCAGTACTTC